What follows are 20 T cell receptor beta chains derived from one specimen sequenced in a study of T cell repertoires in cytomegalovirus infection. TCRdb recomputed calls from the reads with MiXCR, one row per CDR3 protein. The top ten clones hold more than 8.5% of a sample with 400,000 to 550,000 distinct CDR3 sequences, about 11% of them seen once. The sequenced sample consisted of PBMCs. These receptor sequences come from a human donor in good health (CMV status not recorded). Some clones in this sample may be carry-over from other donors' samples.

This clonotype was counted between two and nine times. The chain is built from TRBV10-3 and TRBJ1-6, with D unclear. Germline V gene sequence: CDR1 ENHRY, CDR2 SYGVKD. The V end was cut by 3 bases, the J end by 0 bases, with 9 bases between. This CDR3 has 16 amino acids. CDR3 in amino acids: CAISDWESSYNSPLHF. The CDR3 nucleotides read TGTGCCATCAGTGATTGGGAAAGCTCCTATAATTCACCCCTCCACTTT.

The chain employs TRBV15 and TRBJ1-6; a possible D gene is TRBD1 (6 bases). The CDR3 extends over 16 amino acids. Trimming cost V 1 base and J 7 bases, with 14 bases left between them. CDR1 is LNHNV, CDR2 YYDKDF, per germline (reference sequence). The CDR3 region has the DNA TGTGCCACCAGCAGAGTACGGGGGGCCGGGAATTCACCCCTCCACTTT. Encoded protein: CATSRVRGAGNSPLHF.

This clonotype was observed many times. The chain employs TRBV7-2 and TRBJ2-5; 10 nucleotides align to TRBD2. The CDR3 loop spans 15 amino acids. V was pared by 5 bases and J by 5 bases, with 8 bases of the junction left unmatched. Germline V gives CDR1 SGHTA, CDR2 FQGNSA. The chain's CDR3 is CASSPKRGGGETQYF. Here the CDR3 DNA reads TGTGCCAGCAGCCCCAAGCGGGGGGGCGGTGAGACCCAGTACTTC. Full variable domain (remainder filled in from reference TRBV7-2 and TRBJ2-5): GAGVSQSPSNKVTEKGKDVELRCDPISGHTALYWYRQSLGQGLEFLIYFQGNSAPDKSGLPSDRFSAERTGGSVSTLTIQRTQQEDSAVYLCASSPKRGGGETQYFGPGTRLLVL.

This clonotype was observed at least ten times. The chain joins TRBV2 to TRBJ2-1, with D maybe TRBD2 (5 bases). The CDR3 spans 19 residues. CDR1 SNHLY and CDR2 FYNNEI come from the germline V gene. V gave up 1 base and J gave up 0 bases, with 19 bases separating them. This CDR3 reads CASSEVTAALTSSYNEQFF. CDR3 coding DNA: TGTGCCAGCAGTGAAGTAACAGCGGCCCTAACCTCCTCCTACAATGAGCAGTTCTTC. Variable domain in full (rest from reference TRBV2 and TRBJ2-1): EPEVTQTPSHQVTQMGQEVILRCVPISNHLYFYWYRQILGQKVEFLVSFYNNEISEKSEIFDDQFSVERPDGSNFTLKIRSTKLEDSAMYFCASSEVTAALTSSYNEQFFGPGTRLTVL.

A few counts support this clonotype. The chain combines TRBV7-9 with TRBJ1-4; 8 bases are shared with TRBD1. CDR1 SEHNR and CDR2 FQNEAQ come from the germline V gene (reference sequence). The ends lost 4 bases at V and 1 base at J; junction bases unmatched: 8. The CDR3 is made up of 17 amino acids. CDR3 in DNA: TGTGCCAGCAGCTCGGACAGGGAGGGCCTAACTAATGAAAAACTGTTTTTT. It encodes CASSSDREGLTNEKLFF.

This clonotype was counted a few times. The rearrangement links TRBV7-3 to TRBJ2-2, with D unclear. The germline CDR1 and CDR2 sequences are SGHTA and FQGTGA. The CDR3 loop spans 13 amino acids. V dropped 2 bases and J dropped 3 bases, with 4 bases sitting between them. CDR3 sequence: CASSLHDTGELFF. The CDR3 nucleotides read TGTGCCAGCAGCTTACACGACACCGGGGAGCTGTTTTTT.

The CDR3 spells CASSLHGKGGRNYGYTF. The CDR3 region has the DNA TGTGCCAGCAGCTTACACGGGAAGGGGGGCAGAAACTATGGCTACACCTTC. The chain carries TRBV7-2 and TRBJ1-2, with TRBD1 as a possible D gene (6 bases). The V gene lost 2 bases and the J gene lost 2 bases, with 18 bases spanning the gap. Germline CDR1 reads SGHTA; CDR2 reads FQGNSA. This CDR3 has 17 amino acids. Combining the CDR3 with reference TRBV7-2 and TRBJ1-2 gives the whole variable domain GAGVSQSPSNKVTEKGKDVELRCDPISGHTALYWYRQSLGQGLEFLIYFQGNSAPDKSGLPSDRFSAERTGGSVSTLTIQRTQQEDSAVYLCASSLHGKGGRNYGYTFGSGTRLTVV.

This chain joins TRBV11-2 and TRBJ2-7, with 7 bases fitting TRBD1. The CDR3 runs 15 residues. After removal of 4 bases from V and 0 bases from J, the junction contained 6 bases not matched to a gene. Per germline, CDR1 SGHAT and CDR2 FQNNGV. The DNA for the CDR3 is TGTGCCAGCAGCTCCTACAGGGGCCTCTCCTACGAGCAGTACTTC. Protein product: CASSSYRGLSYEQYF.

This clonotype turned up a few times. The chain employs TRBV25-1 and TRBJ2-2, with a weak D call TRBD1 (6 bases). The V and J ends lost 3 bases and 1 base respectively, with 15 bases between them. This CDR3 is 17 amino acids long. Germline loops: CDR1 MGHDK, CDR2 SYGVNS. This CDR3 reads CASSDGVLGQNTGELFF. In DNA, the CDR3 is TGTGCCAGCAGTGATGGGGTGCTGGGACAGAACACCGGGGAGCTGTTTTTT. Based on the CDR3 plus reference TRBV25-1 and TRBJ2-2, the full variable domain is EADIYQTPRYLVIGTGKKITLECSQTMGHDKMYWYQQDPGMELHLIHYSYGVNSTEKGDLSSESTVSRIRTEHFPLTLESARPSHTSQYLCASSDGVLGQNTGELFFGEGSRLTVL.

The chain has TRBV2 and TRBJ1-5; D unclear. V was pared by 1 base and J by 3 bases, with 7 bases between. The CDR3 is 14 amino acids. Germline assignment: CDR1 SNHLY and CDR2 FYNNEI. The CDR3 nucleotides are TGTGCCAGCAGTGAAGGGGAGGTCAATCAGCCCCAGCATTTT. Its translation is CASSEGEVNQPQHF.

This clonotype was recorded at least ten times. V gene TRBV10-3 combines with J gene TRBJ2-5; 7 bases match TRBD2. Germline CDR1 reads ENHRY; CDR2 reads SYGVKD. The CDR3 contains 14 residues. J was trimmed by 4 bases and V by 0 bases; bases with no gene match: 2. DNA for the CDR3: TGTGCCATCAGTGAGTCTGAGCGGGGAGAGACCCAGTACTTC. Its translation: CAISESERGETQYF.

The DNA of the CDR3 is TGTGCCAGCAGCGCCGGGACAGCCTTAGAGACCCAGTACTTC. It specifies CASSAGTALETQYF. J is TRBJ2-5 and V is TRBV9, with 7 bases that match TRBD1. The germline CDR1 and CDR2 sequences are SGDLS and YYNGEE. The CDR3 is made up of 14 amino acids. V shed 3 bases and J 4 bases; nucleotides not matched to a gene: 6. The full variable domain, its missing parts supplied by reference TRBV9 and TRBJ2-5, is DSGVTQTPKHLITATGQRVTLRCSPRSGDLSVYWYQQSLDQGLQFLIQYYNGEERAKGNILERFSAQQFPDLHSELNLSSLELGDSALYFCASSAGTALETQYFGPGTRLLVL.

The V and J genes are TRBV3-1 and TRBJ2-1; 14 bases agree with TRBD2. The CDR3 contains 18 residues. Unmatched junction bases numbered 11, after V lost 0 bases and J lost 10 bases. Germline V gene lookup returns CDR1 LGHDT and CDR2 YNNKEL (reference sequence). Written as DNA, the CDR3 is TGTGCCAGCAGCCAAGAAGGGACTAGCGGGAGAGAGAACGGAGAGCAGTTCTTC. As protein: CASSQEGTSGRENGEQFF.

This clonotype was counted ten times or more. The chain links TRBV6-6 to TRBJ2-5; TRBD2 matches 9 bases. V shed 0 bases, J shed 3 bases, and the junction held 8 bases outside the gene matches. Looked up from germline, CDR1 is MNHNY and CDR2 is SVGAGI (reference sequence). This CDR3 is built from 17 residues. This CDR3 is CASSYSRASGEEETQYF. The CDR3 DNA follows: TGTGCCAGCAGTTACTCCCGGGCTAGCGGGGAGGAAGAGACCCAGTACTTC.

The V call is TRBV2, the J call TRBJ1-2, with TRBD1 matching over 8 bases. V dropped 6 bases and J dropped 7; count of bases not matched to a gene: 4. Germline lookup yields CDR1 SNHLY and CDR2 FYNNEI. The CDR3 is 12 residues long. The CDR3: CASRDRVVGYTF. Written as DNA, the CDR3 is TGTGCCAGCAGGGACAGGGTCGTTGGCTACACCTTC.

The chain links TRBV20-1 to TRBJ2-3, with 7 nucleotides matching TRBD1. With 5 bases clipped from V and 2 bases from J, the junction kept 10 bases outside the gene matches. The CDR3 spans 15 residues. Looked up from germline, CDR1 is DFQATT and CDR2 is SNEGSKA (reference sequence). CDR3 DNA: TGCAGTGCTGAGACCGGGACAGCAGACACAGATACGCAGTATTTT. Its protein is CSAETGTADTDTQYF.

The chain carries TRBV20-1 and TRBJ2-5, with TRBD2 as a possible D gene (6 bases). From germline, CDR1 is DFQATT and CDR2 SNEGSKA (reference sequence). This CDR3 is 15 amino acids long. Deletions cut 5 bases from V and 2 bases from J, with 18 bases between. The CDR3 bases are TGCAGTGCTCCGAAACGGTTGGGGGGACAAGAGACCCAGTACTTC. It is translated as CSAPKRLGGQETQYF.

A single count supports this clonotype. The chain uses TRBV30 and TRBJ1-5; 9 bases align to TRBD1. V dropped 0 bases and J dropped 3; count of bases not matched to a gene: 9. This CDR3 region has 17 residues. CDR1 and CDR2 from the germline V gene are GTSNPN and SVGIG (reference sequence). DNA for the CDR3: TGTGCCTGGAGTGTATGGTTGGGACAGGGCGTCAATCAGCCCCAGCATTTT. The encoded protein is CAWSVWLGQGVNQPQHF.

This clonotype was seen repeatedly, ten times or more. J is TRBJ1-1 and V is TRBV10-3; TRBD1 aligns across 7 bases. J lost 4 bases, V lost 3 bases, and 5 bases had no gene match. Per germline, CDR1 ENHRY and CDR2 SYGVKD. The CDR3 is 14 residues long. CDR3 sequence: CAISDLGQSTEAFF. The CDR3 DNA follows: TGTGCCATCAGTGACCTGGGACAGAGCACTGAAGCTTTCTTT.

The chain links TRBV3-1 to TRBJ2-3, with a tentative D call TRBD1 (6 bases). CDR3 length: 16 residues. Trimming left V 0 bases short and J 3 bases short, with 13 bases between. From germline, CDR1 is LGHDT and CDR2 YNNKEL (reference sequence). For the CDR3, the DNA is TGTGCCAGCAGCCAAGACCCCGGACAGCTAACAGATACGCAGTATTTT. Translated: CASSQDPGQLTDTQYF.